This is a list of T cell receptor beta chains from one sample in a study of cytomegalovirus exposure and HLA in healthy donors. Using immunoSEQ multiplex PCR, the repertoire was profiled, and TCRdb retains in-frame clones only, with some absent. The sample has 130,000 or so clones; around 8.5% are singletons. Sequencing was carried out using PBMCs. The source is a man between 35 and 55 years old in good health and CMV-seronegative. CDR3s include the opening cysteine and the closing phenylalanine or tryptophan. Each record gives: J gene, clone size, V gene, D gene, CDR3 protein, CDR3 DNA. A D gene is named only where the DNA matches it firmly. Expanded clones get a size class; other rows say once, few or many, or leave the size out.

j_gene: TRBJ2-1
abundance: .
v_gene: TRBV19
d_gene: .
CDR3aa: CASTSTGSSYNEQFF
CDR3nt: TGTGCCAGTACCTCTACAGGGAGCTCCTACAATGAGCAGTTCTTC

j_gene: TRBJ1-1
abundance: .
v_gene: TRBV5-1
d_gene: .
CDR3aa: CASSLAAGYPEAFF
CDR3nt: TGCGCCAGCAGCTTGGCAGCCGGGTATCCTGAAGCTTTCTTT

j_gene: TRBJ2-5
abundance: .
v_gene: TRBV30
d_gene: .
CDR3aa: CAWRAGRRETQYF
CDR3nt: TGTGCCTGGAGGGCGGGCCGGCGGGAGACCCAGTACTTC

j_gene: TRBJ1-5
abundance: few
v_gene: TRBV4-1
d_gene: .
CDR3aa: CASSQALGRGQPQHF
CDR3nt: TGCGCCAGCAGCCAAGCGCTGGGACGGGGGCAGCCCCAGCATTTT

j_gene: TRBJ2-7
abundance: .
v_gene: TRBV6-1
d_gene: TRBD2
CDR3aa: CATRTSGTYEQYF
CDR3nt: TGTGCCACCCGGACTAGCGGAACCTACGAGCAGTACTTC

j_gene: TRBJ2-3
abundance: .
v_gene: TRBV5-1
d_gene: TRBD2
CDR3aa: CASSSGTSVDTQYF
CDR3nt: TGCGCCAGCAGCTCGGGGACTAGCGTTGATACGCAGTATTTT

j_gene: TRBJ1-6
abundance: .
v_gene: TRBV5-1
d_gene: .
CDR3aa: CASSLSQNNSPLHF
CDR3nt: TGCGCCAGCAGCTTATCCCAGAATAATTCACCCCTCCACTTT

j_gene: TRBJ1-1
abundance: .
v_gene: TRBV14
d_gene: .
CDR3aa: CASSQGRNTEAFF
CDR3nt: TGTGCCAGCAGCCAGGGGAGGAACACTGAAGCTTTCTTT

j_gene: TRBJ2-5
abundance: .
v_gene: TRBV6-5
d_gene: TRBD2
CDR3aa: CASTEGRVSGTQYF
CDR3nt: TGTGCCAGCACCGAAGGGAGGGTCTCCGGGACCCAGTACTTC

j_gene: TRBJ1-6
abundance: .
v_gene: TRBV5-1
d_gene: .
CDR3aa: CASSLRDYNSPLHF
CDR3nt: TGCGCCAGCAGCCTCCGGGATTATAATTCACCCCTCCACTTT

j_gene: TRBJ1-2
abundance: few
v_gene: TRBV4-1
d_gene: .
CDR3aa: CASSQTGPYGYTF
CDR3nt: TGCGCCAGCAGCCAAACAGGGCCCTATGGCTACACCTTC

j_gene: TRBJ1-6
abundance: .
v_gene: TRBV6-5
d_gene: .
CDR3aa: CASGRLTGNSPLHF
CDR3nt: TGTGCCAGCGGGAGACTCACGGGCAATTCACCCCTCCACTTT

j_gene: TRBJ2-3
abundance: few
v_gene: TRBV4-1
d_gene: TRBD1
CDR3aa: CASSREGGTGSDADTQYF
CDR3nt: TGCGCCAGCAGCCGCGAGGGTGGGACAGGGAGTGATGCTGATACGCAGTATTTT

j_gene: TRBJ2-5
abundance: .
v_gene: TRBV5-1
d_gene: .
CDR3aa: CASSSQDQETQYF
CDR3nt: TGCGCCAGCAGCTCACAGGATCAAGAGACCCAGTACTTC

j_gene: TRBJ1-1
abundance: .
v_gene: TRBV5-1
d_gene: TRBD1
CDR3aa: CASSLAGGRNTEAFF
CDR3nt: TGCGCCAGCAGCTTGGCAGGGGGACGGAACACTGAAGCTTTCTTT

j_gene: TRBJ1-1
abundance: .
v_gene: TRBV19
d_gene: .
CDR3aa: CASSLEGPNAGTFF
CDR3nt: TGTGCCAGTAGCCTGGAGGGACCAAATGCCGGAACTTTCTTT

j_gene: TRBJ1-6
abundance: .
v_gene: TRBV21-1
d_gene: .
CDR3aa: CASSPRTGDNSPLHF
CDR3nt: TGTGCCAGCAGCCCCAGGACAGGGGATAATTCACCCCTCCACTTT

j_gene: TRBJ1-1
abundance: .
v_gene: TRBV28
d_gene: .
CDR3aa: CASSLYAGPNTEAFF
CDR3nt: TGTGCCAGCAGTTTATATGCAGGTCCAAACACTGAAGCTTTCTTT

j_gene: TRBJ2-6
abundance: .
v_gene: TRBV14
d_gene: .
CDR3aa: CASTAMGANVLTF
CDR3nt: TGTGCCAGCACCGCTATGGGGGCCAACGTCCTGACTTTC

j_gene: TRBJ2-1
abundance: .
v_gene: TRBV28
d_gene: TRBD2
CDR3aa: CASSLLAVSYNEQFF
CDR3nt: TGTGCCAGCAGTCTCCTAGCGGTCTCCTACAATGAGCAGTTCTTC

j_gene: TRBJ1-4
abundance: .
v_gene: TRBV27
d_gene: .
CDR3aa: CASSFLRGGTNEKLFF
CDR3nt: TGTGCCAGCAGTTTCCTACGGGGGGGAACTAATGAAAAACTGTTTTTT

j_gene: TRBJ1-2
abundance: many
v_gene: TRBV2
d_gene: TRBD1
CDR3aa: CASSDTGQGDYTF
CDR3nt: TGTGCCAGCAGTGACACGGGACAGGGGGACTACACCTTC

j_gene: TRBJ2-1
abundance: few
v_gene: TRBV4-1
d_gene: TRBD2
CDR3aa: CASSLNSGGAEFF
CDR3nt: TGCGCCAGCAGCCTAAATAGCGGGGGGGCAGAGTTCTTC

j_gene: TRBJ1-6
abundance: few
v_gene: TRBV30
d_gene: .
CDR3aa: CAWSVRGGDSPLHF
CDR3nt: TGTGCCTGGAGTGTACGGGGGGGTGATTCACCCCTCCACTTT

j_gene: TRBJ1-2
abundance: few
v_gene: TRBV6-6
d_gene: .
CDR3aa: CASSEAGDYGYTF
CDR3nt: TGTGCCAGCTCGGAAGCAGGTGACTATGGCTACACCTTC

j_gene: TRBJ2-7
abundance: few
v_gene: TRBV6-5
d_gene: .
CDR3aa: CASSYDGSETYEQYF
CDR3nt: TGTGCCAGCAGTTACGACGGGTCGGAGACCTACGAGCAGTACTTC

j_gene: TRBJ1-1
abundance: .
v_gene: TRBV19
d_gene: .
CDR3aa: CASSIMAHPNTEAFF
CDR3nt: TGTGCCAGTAGTATTATGGCACACCCGAACACTGAAGCTTTCTTT

j_gene: TRBJ1-5
abundance: .
v_gene: TRBV6-5
d_gene: TRBD1
CDR3aa: CASSPLGTGNQPQHF
CDR3nt: TGTGCCAGCAGTCCCCTCGGGACAGGGAATCAGCCCCAGCATTTT

j_gene: TRBJ1-4
abundance: .
v_gene: TRBV19
d_gene: TRBD1
CDR3aa: CASSQGSEKLFF
CDR3nt: TGTGCCAGTTCACAGGGGAGTGAAAAACTGTTTTTT

j_gene: TRBJ1-1
abundance: few
v_gene: TRBV7-3
d_gene: .
CDR3aa: CASSSLPGTEAFF
CDR3nt: TGTGCCAGCAGCTCTCTGCCGGGTACTGAAGCTTTCTTT

j_gene: TRBJ1-2
abundance: .
v_gene: TRBV7-2
d_gene: TRBD1
CDR3aa: CASSKGGAGGYTF
CDR3nt: TGTGCCAGCAGCAAAGGGGGCGCAGGGGGCTACACCTTC